This T cell receptor (beta chain) was found in a study of regulatory T cells in long-lasting Graves disease. Arm-PCR of CDR3 regions and iRepertoire HTBI primers were the basis on which TCR beta libraries were built. TCRdb independently ran MiXCR on the multiplex PCR reads; one entry per CDR3 protein. The sample holds approximately 470,000 distinct CDR3 sequences; around 15% are singletons and the top ten take roughly an eighth. The V and J ends lost 3 bases and 0 bases respectively, with 13 bases between them. The germline V gene has CDR1 MNHEY and CDR2 SMNVEV (reference sequence). CDR3 length equals 16 residues. The time point is: newly diagnosed GD, antithyroid drugs for less than 3 months. Scientists built the TCR library using RNA that was extracted from PBMCs. This clonotype was seen ten or more times. The same data also went into a second study, on T cells in Graves' hyperthyroidism and ophthalmopathy.

The sequencing here drew on peripheral blood mononuclear cells (PBMCs), taken at new diagnosis, from a patient treated with antithyroid drugs. The TCR originated in a man aged 35-49 years with Graves disease. The chain is built from TRBV27 and TRBJ2-3; D uncertain. The CDR3 DNA sequence: TGTGCCAGCAGTTTTTTGACCCTCGGGAGCACAGATACGCAGTATTTT. It translates to CASSFLTLGSTDTQYF.